Shown below are 14 T cell receptor beta chains from a single sample sequenced in a study of CD8+ T cells in alopecia areata. It was cDNA, reverse transcribed from extracted RNA, that served as the sequencing template. Profiled with immunoSEQ multiplex PCR; TCRdb holds only in-frame clones, not every one. The table includes 130,000 to 150,000 clones, 62% detected once. The sample comprised CD8+ T cells sorted from blood. Source of these receptors: a human donor in good health.

The chain has TRBV4-2 and TRBJ2-3, with a tentative D call TRBD1 (6 bases). Germline V CDR1 and CDR2: LGHNA, YNFKEQ. This CDR3 is built from 15 residues. Trimming stripped 6 bases from V and 1 base from J, with 14 bases between. The CDR3 is CASRSTGIGTDTQYF. In nucleotides, the CDR3 is TGTGCCAGCAGGTCGACAGGAATCGGCACAGATACGCAGTATTTT.

The chain joins TRBV5-1 to TRBJ2-7; D possibly matches TRBD1 or TRBD2 (5 bases each). In germline, CDR1 is SGHRS, CDR2 YFSETQ. This CDR3 contains 16 residues. Trimming took off 4 bases at V and 3 bases at J, with 20 bases between the two ends. CDR3 coding DNA: TGCGCCAGCAGCCCACACTGGGGGTACTCGTACTACGAGCAGTACTTC. It yields the protein CASSPHWGYSYYEQYF.

The chain is built from TRBV5-1 and TRBJ1-1; D is uncertain. The V end was cut by 4 bases, the J end by 1 base, with 5 bases between. The CDR3 length is 12 residues. Looked up from germline, CDR1 is SGHRS and CDR2 is YFSETQ. CDR3 DNA: TGCGCCAGCAGCACCGGGAACACTGAAGCTTTCTTT. This sequence encodes CASSTGNTEAFF. The full variable domain, rest sourced from reference TRBV5-1 and TRBJ1-1, is KAGVTQTPRYLIKTRGQQVTLSCSPISGHRSVSWYQQTPGQGLQFLFEYFSETQRNKGNFPGRFSGRQFSNSRSEMNVSTLELGDSALYLCASSTGNTEAFFGQGTRLTVV.

The gene calls are TRBV27 and TRBJ2-2; no clear D gene. This CDR3 region has 11 residues. V lost 6 bases and J lost 6, with 5 bases in between. CDR1 is MNHEY, CDR2 SMNVEV, per germline (reference sequence). The CDR3 DNA follows: TGTGCCAGCAGGAAGGCCGGGGAGCTGTTTTTT. Protein: CASRKAGELFF.

This clone occurred a few times. This chain connects TRBV30 to TRBJ2-7; possibly TRBD2 for D (6 bases). The CDR3 runs to 14 residues. Between the trimmed V and J ends, which lost 3 bases and 6 bases, there was a span of 18 bases. Germline values: CDR1 GTSNPN, CDR2 SVGIG (reference sequence). The CDR3 reads CAWRYVGGLGEQYF. CDR3 coding DNA: TGTGCCTGGAGATATGTGGGGGGACTTGGCGAGCAGTACTTC. Combining the CDR3 with reference TRBV30 and TRBJ2-7 gives the whole variable domain SQTIHQWPATLVQPVGSPLSLECTVEGTSNPNLYWYRQAAGRGLQLLFYSVGIGQISSEVPQNLSASRPQDRQFILSSKKLLLSDSGFYLCAWRYVGGLGEQYFGPGTRLTVT.

The genes are TRBV13 and TRBJ2-7; D could derive from TRBD1 or TRBD2 (6 bases each). V was cut by 4 bases and J by 4 bases, with 11 bases left in between. This CDR3 comprises 13 residues. Germline assignment: CDR1 PRHDT and CDR2 FYEKMQ (reference sequence). CDR3 DNA sequence: TGTGCCAGCAGCTATAGGGGGGATTACGAGCAGTACTTC. It yields the protein CASSYRGDYEQYF.

This clone was observed at least ten times. The V gene is TRBV7-8, the J gene TRBJ2-7; 7 nucleotides match TRBD2. The CDR3 contains 14 residues. With 2 bases clipped from V and 6 bases from J, the junction kept 7 bases outside the gene matches. Germline CDR1 and CDR2: SGHVS and FQNEAQ. CDR3 DNA: TGTGCCAGCAGCTTACGGGGAGGGTCCAGCGAGCAGTACTTC. It yields the protein CASSLRGGSSEQYF.

V is TRBV7-2 and J is TRBJ1-1; D unclear. Germline CDR1 reads SGHTA; CDR2 reads FQGNSA. V dropped 10 bases and J dropped 1 base, with 16 bases sitting between them. This CDR3 is built from 14 residues. The CDR3 spells CAKKEAWENTEAFF. As DNA, the CDR3 is TGTGCCAAGAAAGAGGCTTGGGAGAACACTGAAGCTTTCTTT. The full variable domain, its missing parts supplied by reference TRBV7-2 and TRBJ1-1, is GAGVSQSPSNKVTEKGKDVELRCDPISGHTALYWYRQSLGQGLEFLIYFQGNSAPDKSGLPSDRFSAERTGGSVSTLTIQRTQQEDSAVYLCAKKEAWENTEAFFGQGTRLTVV.

The chain is built from TRBV7-3 and TRBJ2-3, with unresolved D. Trimming took off 5 bases at V and 4 bases at J, with 7 bases between the two ends. The CDR3 has 12 residues. CDR1 and CDR2 (germline): SGHTA, FQGTGA. The CDR3 region is CASSETPDTQYF. The DNA for the CDR3 is TGTGCCAGCAGCGAAACCCCAGATACGCAGTATTTT.

The chain is built from TRBV2 and TRBJ2-7; a weak D match, TRBD2 (6 bases). V shed 4 bases and J shed 5 bases, with 18 bases lying between them. This CDR3 has 15 amino acids. Germline values: CDR1 SNHLY, CDR2 FYNNEI. The DNA of the CDR3 is TGTGCCAGCAGTGGTAAGGACTCGGGGGACCACGAGCAGTACTTC. This sequence encodes CASSGKDSGDHEQYF.

The gene calls are TRBV18 and TRBJ2-7; D gene uncertain. Germline V lookup: CDR1 KGHSH, CDR2 LQKENI. With 3 bases removed from V and 4 bases from J, the gap between germline ends came to 16 bases. The CDR3 totals 15 residues. The CDR3 here is CASSPGSLSAYEQYF. CDR3 nucleotides: TGTGCCAGCTCACCTGGTAGCCTCTCAGCATACGAGCAGTACTTC. Together with reference TRBV18 and TRBJ2-7, the CDR3 gives the full variable domain: NAGVMQNPRHLVRRRGQEARLRCSPMKGHSHVYWYRQLPEEGLKFMVYLQKENIIDESGMPKERFSAEFPKEGPSILRIQQVVRGDSAAYFCASSPGSLSAYEQYFGPGTRLTVT.

The chain combines TRBV2 with TRBJ2-3, with 7 bases fitting TRBD2. Trimming removed 5 bases from V and 3 bases from J; junction bases left unmatched: 5. Per germline, CDR1 SNHLY and CDR2 FYNNEI. The CDR3 is 14 residues long. This CDR3 is CASSRGRETDTQYF. The CDR3 DNA is TGTGCCAGCAGTCGAGGGCGGGAGACAGATACGCAGTATTTT.

This rearrangement joins TRBV27 to TRBJ2-7; 8 bases match TRBD1. Germline CDR1 is MNHEY and CDR2 is SMNVEV (reference sequence). This CDR3 is 13 amino acids long. Trimming took 3 bases from V and 5 from J; bases not matched to a gene: 3. The CDR3 sequence: CASSLPGGNEQYF. CDR3 nucleotide sequence: TGTGCCAGCAGTTTGCCAGGGGGCAACGAGCAGTACTTC.

The chain employs TRBV10-3 and TRBJ2-5; D possibly corresponds to TRBD1 (7 bases). This CDR3 region has 14 residues. From germline, CDR1 is ENHRY and CDR2 SYGVKD. The V end lost 10 bases, the J end lost 5 bases, and 20 bases lay between the germline ends. The CDR3 region has the DNA TGTGCCACCGACGAGGAGGGGGCGTCGGAGACCCAGTACTTC. Residues: CATDEEGASETQYF.